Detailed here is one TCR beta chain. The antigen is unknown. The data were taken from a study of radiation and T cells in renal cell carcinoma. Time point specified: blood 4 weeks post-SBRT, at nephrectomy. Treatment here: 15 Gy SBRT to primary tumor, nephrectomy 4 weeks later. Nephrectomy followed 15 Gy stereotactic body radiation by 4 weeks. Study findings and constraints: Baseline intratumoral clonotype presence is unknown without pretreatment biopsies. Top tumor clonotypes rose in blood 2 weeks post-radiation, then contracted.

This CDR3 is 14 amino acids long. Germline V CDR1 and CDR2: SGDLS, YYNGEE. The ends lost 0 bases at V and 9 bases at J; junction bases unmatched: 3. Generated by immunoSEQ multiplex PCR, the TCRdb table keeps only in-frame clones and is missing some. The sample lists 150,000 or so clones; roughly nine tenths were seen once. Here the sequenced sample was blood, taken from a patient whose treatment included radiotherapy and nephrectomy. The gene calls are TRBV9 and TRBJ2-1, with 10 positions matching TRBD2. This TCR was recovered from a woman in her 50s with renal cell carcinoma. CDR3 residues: CASSVVLAGGEQFF. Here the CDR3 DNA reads TGTGCCAGCAGCGTAGTTTTAGCGGGGGGTGAGCAGTTCTTC.